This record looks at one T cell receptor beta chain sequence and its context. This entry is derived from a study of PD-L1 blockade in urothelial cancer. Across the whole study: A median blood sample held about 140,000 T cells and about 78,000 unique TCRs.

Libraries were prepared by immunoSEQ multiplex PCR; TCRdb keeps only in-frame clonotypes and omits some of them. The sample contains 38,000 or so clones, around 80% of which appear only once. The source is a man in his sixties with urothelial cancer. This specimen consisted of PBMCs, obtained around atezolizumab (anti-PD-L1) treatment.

The CDR3 here is CASKLASARDTQYF. The CDR3 coding sequence is TGTGCCAGCAAGCTGGCTAGCGCTCGAGATACGCAGTATTTT. This chain links TRBV7-2 with TRBJ2-3; D is possibly TRBD2 (6 bases). This CDR3 is built from 14 residues. Trimming left V 7 bases short and J 5 bases short, with 16 bases between. The germline gives CDR1 SGHTA, CDR2 FQGNSA.